This T cell receptor beta chain is drawn from a study of read filtering for tumor transcriptome and immune sequencing. Study-wide background: Mean patient age was roughly 61 years, range roughly 40 to 80; 17 to 20 male, 11 to 15 female. After DNase treatment, RNA was made into whole-transcriptome libraries. TCR-mapped reads were about 3.5 to 10.27 million with IR-seq versus about 75 to 1,400 with RNA-seq.

This clonotype was seen ten or more times. As yet, its antigen is unknown. CDR1 MGHRA and CDR2 YSYEKL come from the germline V gene. The CDR3 covers 15 residues. The ends were cut back, 0 bases at V and 4 bases at J, with 12 bases in the middle. The library was built from 400 ng RNA with molecular barcoded adaptors for alpha/delta and beta/gamma chains. TCRdb reprocessed the reads via MiXCR and lists one record per CDR3 protein. The sample carries approximately 57,000 distinct CDR3 sequences, 9% to 15% recorded once. Study outcomes and limitations: IR-seq captured clonotypes deeper and more reliably than RNA-seq.

The source is a donor over 35 with multiple myeloma. The specimen sequenced was a population of CD138-negative cells sorted from bone marrow. V usage is TRBV4-1 and J usage is TRBJ2-5, with D tentatively TRBD2 (6 bases). This CDR3 reads CASSQDRAGRETQYF. CDR3 DNA: TGCGCCAGCAGCCAAGATAGGGCGGGGCGAGAGACCCAGTACTTC.